Below, 30 T cell receptor beta chains from the same sample are listed, as sequenced in a study of Ad26.COV2.S vaccination and SARS-CoV-2 variants. The treatment is: roughly 19 received Ad26.COV2.S at low or high dose, single or two shots; roughly five received placebo; per-sample allocation not given. Sampling took place 63 days after the first vaccine or placebo injection. Profiling relied on immunoSEQ multiplex PCR, and the TCRdb table lists in-frame clones only, not all of them. The sample yields around 450,000 clones, 80% to 90% seen once. The input for sequencing was peripheral blood, taken in a trial of Ad26.COV2.S vaccine versus placebo. The receptors were sampled from a person aged 18-65 years who received the Ad26.COV2.S COVID-19 vaccine or a placebo.

The rearrangement joins TRBV19 to TRBJ1-5; no reliable D call. The CDR3 runs to 13 residues. Trimming took off 5 bases at V and 8 bases at J, with 13 bases between the two ends. Germline V gives CDR1 LNHDA, CDR2 SQIVND (reference sequence). This chain's CDR3 is CASSLPTVEPQHF. The CDR3 region has the DNA TGTGCCAGTAGTCTGCCCACGGTCGAGCCCCAGCATTTT. Together with reference TRBV19 and TRBJ1-5, the CDR3 gives the full variable domain: DGGITQSPKYLFRKEGQNVTLSCEQNLNHDAMYWYRQDPGQGLRLIYYSQIVNDFQKGDIAEGYSVSREKKESFPLTVTSAQKNPTAFYLCASSLPTVEPQHFGDGTRLSIL.

The chain is built from TRBV30 and TRBJ1-3; D gene unclear. The CDR3 extends over 12 amino acids. V was shortened by 1 base and J by 4 bases, with 5 bases between the two germline ends. The germline CDR1 and CDR2 sequences are GTSNPN and SVGIG (reference sequence). The CDR3 sequence is CAWSAEGNTIYF. CDR3 nucleotides: TGTGCCTGGAGTGCCGAGGGAAACACCATATATTTT.

V and J are TRBV5-1 and TRBJ2-5; the D is unclear. V was cut by 0 bases and J by 3 bases, with 6 bases left in between. The CDR3 is 13 residues long. CDR1 SGHRS and CDR2 YFSETQ come from the germline V gene. The CDR3 sequence: CASSLGVKETQYF. The CDR3 coding sequence is TGCGCCAGCAGCTTGGGGGTGAAAGAGACCCAGTACTTC. The full variable domain, with the rest looked up from reference TRBV5-1 and TRBJ2-5, is KAGVTQTPRYLIKTRGQQVTLSCSPISGHRSVSWYQQTPGQGLQFLFEYFSETQRNKGNFPGRFSGRQFSNSRSEMNVSTLELGDSALYLCASSLGVKETQYFGPGTRLLVL.

CDR3 DNA sequence: TGTGCCAGCAGCTTGGAAAACAGGGAGTATGGCTACACCTTC. It is translated as CASSLENREYGYTF. This chain links TRBV5-4 with TRBJ1-2; D might be TRBD1 (6 bases). Trimming took 0 bases from V and 5 from J, leaving 11 bases between them. This CDR3 spans 14 amino acids. In germline, CDR1 is SGHNT, CDR2 YYREEE (reference sequence). Combining the CDR3 with reference TRBV5-4 and TRBJ1-2 gives the whole variable domain ETGVTQSPTHLIKTRGQQVTLRCSSQSGHNTVSWYQQALGQGPQFIFQYYREEENGRGNFPPRFSGLQFPNYSSELNVNALELDDSALYLCASSLENREYGYTFGSGTRLTVV.

This chain links TRBV24-1 with TRBJ2-2; a weak D match, TRBD2 (5 bases). The CDR3 covers 17 residues. Germline CDR1 and CDR2: KGHDR and SFDVKD. V was cut by 1 base and J by 3 bases, with 14 bases left in between. The CDR3 spells CATSDFTRRIYTGELFF. In DNA, the CDR3 is TGTGCCACCAGTGATTTCACTAGACGGATATACACCGGGGAGCTGTTTTTT.

This chain joins TRBV6-6 and TRBJ1-2; TRBD1 matches at 7 bases. V trimming: 7 bases; J trimming: 8 bases; junction bases outside the gene matches: 16. The CDR3 runs 15 residues. Per germline, CDR1 MNHNY and CDR2 SVGAGI (reference sequence). The CDR3 loop is CASIAPGGLGGGYTF. In DNA, the CDR3 is TGTGCCAGCATAGCGCCAGGGGGATTAGGAGGCGGCTACACCTTC.

This chain uses TRBV6-6 with TRBJ1-1, with 7 bases identical to TRBD1. The CDR3 length is 12 residues. Germline CDR1 and CDR2: MNHNY and SVGAGI (reference sequence). Germline trimming cut 2 bases from V and 8 bases from J; bases unmatched to any gene: 2. The CDR3 loop is CASSYGQVEAFF. The CDR3 DNA follows: TGTGCCAGCAGTTACGGACAGGTGGAAGCTTTCTTT.

This clone came up once. The CDR3 loop is CASSLGTSTNEKLFF. The CDR3 coding sequence is TGTGCCAGCAGCTTAGGGACATCAACTAATGAAAAACTGTTTTTT. The chain links TRBV7-9 to TRBJ1-4, with D tentatively TRBD1 (5 bases). Trimming stripped 1 base from V and 0 bases from J, with 6 bases between. Germline CDR1 is SEHNR and CDR2 is FQNEAQ (reference sequence). The CDR3 loop spans 15 amino acids. Variable domain in full (rest from reference TRBV7-9 and TRBJ1-4): DTGVSQNPRHKITKRGQNVTFRCDPISEHNRLYWYRQTLGQGPEFLTYFQNEAQLEKSRLLSDRFSAERPKGSFSTLEIQRTEQGDSAMYLCASSLGTSTNEKLFFGSGTQLSVL.

V gene TRBV18 combines with J gene TRBJ2-7; D gene uncertain. The CDR3 loop spans 14 amino acids. The V gene's germline CDR1 is KGHSH and CDR2 LQKENI. Trimming removed 2 bases from V and 2 bases from J, with 10 bases in between. DNA for the CDR3: TGTGCCAGCTCACCAGGCCCGGGCCCCTACGAGCAGTACTTC. Translation gives CASSPGPGPYEQYF.

The rearrangement uses TRBV25-1 and TRBJ2-5; D gene ambiguous. V was shortened by 2 bases and J by 2 bases, with 12 bases between the two germline ends. The CDR3 has 15 amino acids. Germline CDR1 and CDR2: MGHDK and SYGVNS. The CDR3 DNA sequence: TGTGCCAGCAGTGAAACCTATGCAGAACAAGAGACCCAGTACTTC. This codes for CASSETYAEQETQYF.

The chain employs TRBV12-2 and TRBJ1-5. TRBV12-2 corresponds to a pseudogene. The CDR3 runs 19 residues. This CDR3 is CASRLARGFAEDSNQPQHF. Here the CDR3 DNA reads TGTGCAAGTCGCTTAGCGCGGGGTTTTGCCGAAGATAGCAATCAGCCCCAGCATTTT.

The chain employs TRBV6-6 and TRBJ1-5; 8 nucleotides agree with TRBD1. The trim removed 6 bases at V and 2 bases at J, leaving 3 bases unmatched. The CDR3 runs to 14 residues. Per the germline V gene, CDR1 is MNHNY and CDR2 is SVGAGI (reference sequence). The CDR3 loop reads CASSKGQGNQPQHF. The DNA for the CDR3 is TGTGCCAGCAGCAAGGGACAGGGCAATCAGCCCCAGCATTTT.

The gene calls are TRBV7-2 and TRBJ1-3; tentatively, D is TRBD1 (5 bases). CDR3 length equals 19 residues. The germline gives CDR1 SGHTA, CDR2 FQGNSA. The V end lost 5 bases, the J end lost 0 bases, and 23 bases lay between the germline ends. CDR3 sequence reads: CASSPGGRARAFSGNTIYF. The DNA for the CDR3 is TGTGCCAGCAGCCCCGGGGGGAGGGCCCGGGCCTTCTCTGGAAACACCATATATTTT.

The rearrangement links TRBV19 to TRBJ1-1; D ambiguous. Deletions cut 3 bases from V and 1 base from J, with 9 bases between. The germline gives CDR1 LNHDA, CDR2 SQIVND (reference sequence). The CDR3 is 14 amino acids. DNA for the CDR3: TGTGCCAGTAGTATTTCCCGGGAGAACACTGAAGCTTTCTTT. This codes for CASSISRENTEAFF.

The J gene is TRBJ2-3, the V gene TRBV29-1, with D unclear. Per the germline V gene, CDR1 is SQVTM and CDR2 is ANQGSEA. This CDR3 contains 11 residues. Trimming pared 3 bases from V and 4 bases from J, leaving 5 bases between. The CDR3 sequence is CSVDNADTQYF. The CDR3 nucleotides read TGCAGCGTTGACAACGCAGATACGCAGTATTTT.

V is TRBV5-1 and J is TRBJ2-1; TRBD2 matches 7 bases. Germline V lookup: CDR1 SGHRS, CDR2 YFSETQ. J was trimmed by 8 bases and V by 4 bases; bases with no gene match: 18. This CDR3 is built from 17 residues. CDR3 coding DNA: TGCGCCAGCAGCCTGATGTCCGGACTAGGAAGCGACCATGAGCAGTTCTTC. As protein: CASSLMSGLGSDHEQFF. The whole variable domain, remainder taken from reference TRBV5-1 and TRBJ2-1, is KAGVTQTPRYLIKTRGQQVTLSCSPISGHRSVSWYQQTPGQGLQFLFEYFSETQRNKGNFPGRFSGRQFSNSRSEMNVSTLELGDSALYLCASSLMSGLGSDHEQFFGPGTRLTVL.

The V and J genes are TRBV28 and TRBJ1-1; D is unresolved. The CDR3 spans 13 residues. Germline V lookup: CDR1 MDHEN, CDR2 SYDVKM. Trimming took off 6 bases at V and 2 bases at J, with 10 bases between the two ends. CDR3 sequence (DNA): TGTGCCAGCAGACCCTTAATCAACACTGAAGCTTTCTTT. Amino acids: CASRPLINTEAFF.

The chain combines TRBV4-1 with TRBJ1-3; a possible D gene is TRBD1 (5 bases). V lost 5 bases and J lost 0, with 20 bases in between. The CDR3 spans 18 residues. Germline loops: CDR1 MGHRA, CDR2 YSYEKL. The CDR3 sequence: CASSGAVRRQTSGNTIYF. CDR3 bases: TGCGCCAGCAGCGGGGCCGTAAGACGACAGACCTCTGGAAACACCATATATTTT.

The V and J genes are TRBV5-4 and TRBJ1-3, with no clear D. Per germline, CDR1 SGHNT and CDR2 YYREEE (reference sequence). The CDR3 extends over 11 amino acids. Trimming took 1 base from V and 8 from J, leaving 4 bases between them. CDR3 in DNA: TGTGCCAGCAGCTTGAGCGACACCATATATTTT. Translation: CASSLSDTIYF.

The CDR3 nucleotides are TGTGCCAGCAGTTGGCCGGGACAGAGATCAAATCAGCCCCAGCATTTT. It codes for CASSWPGQRSNQPQHF. This chain links TRBV28 with TRBJ1-5, with 7 positions matching TRBD1. After removal of 4 bases from V and 4 bases from J, the junction contained 10 bases not matched to a gene. The CDR3 runs to 16 residues. Per germline, CDR1 MDHEN and CDR2 SYDVKM.

The rearrangement joins TRBV15 to TRBJ2-4, with no clear D. V was pared by 1 base and J by 0 bases, with 4 bases between. Germline V CDR1 and CDR2: LNHNV, YYDKDF (reference sequence). The CDR3 totals 14 residues. For the CDR3, the DNA is TGTGCCACCAGCAGAGTGGTAGCCAAAAACATTCAGTACTTC. Protein product: CATSRVVAKNIQYF.

V is TRBV28 and J is TRBJ2-5; TRBD2 might be the D (6 bases). The CDR3 has 13 amino acids. Germline V CDR1 and CDR2: MDHEN, SYDVKM. Deletions cut 3 bases from V and 7 bases from J, with 12 bases between. Here the CDR3 reads CASSFVLAGTQYF. The CDR3 DNA is TGTGCCAGCAGTTTTGTACTAGCAGGGACCCAGTACTTC.

V and J are TRBV12-3 or TRBV12-4 and TRBJ2-2, with 8 bases lining up with TRBD1. Germline trimming cut 2 bases from V and 8 bases from J; bases unmatched to any gene: 1. The CDR3 has 13 residues. The CDR3 reads CASSLQGAGELFF. In DNA form, the CDR3 reads TGTGCCAGCAGTTTACAGGGGGCAGGGGAGCTGTTTTTT.

This sequence joins TRBV30 and TRBJ1-1; D remains ambiguous. The ends were cut back, 2 bases at V and 4 bases at J, with 11 bases in the middle. The CDR3 loop spans 13 amino acids. Looked up from germline, CDR1 is GTSNPN and CDR2 is SVGIG (reference sequence). The CDR3 sequence: CAWSLGGATEAFF. The DNA of the CDR3 is TGTGCCTGGAGTCTAGGCGGAGCCACTGAAGCTTTCTTT.

The chain couples TRBV14 to TRBJ1-5; D gene ambiguous. CDR3 size: 13 residues. V was clipped by 1 base and J by 9 bases, with 10 bases between them. In germline, CDR1 is SGHDN, CDR2 FVKESK. DNA of the CDR3: TGTGCCAGCAGCCAAGGATCCGTCGGGCCCCAGCATTTT. It encodes CASSQGSVGPQHF.

V usage is TRBV11-2 and J usage is TRBJ2-1; D gene unclear. This CDR3 has 16 residues. Germline CDR1 SGHAT, CDR2 FQNNGV. The V end was cut by 0 bases, the J end by 2 bases, with 11 bases between. CDR3 DNA sequence: TGTGCCAGCAGCTTAGATGTCCAACCCCCCTACAATGAGCAGTTCTTC. It yields the protein CASSLDVQPPYNEQFF.

This clone was counted ten times or more. The V call is TRBV2, the J call TRBJ2-7; 9 positions agree with TRBD1. CDR3 length equals 14 residues. The junction had 3 bases not matched to a gene; V was cut back by 6 bases and J by 0 bases. Germline V gene lookup returns CDR1 SNHLY and CDR2 FYNNEI. This CDR3 is CASRGTGSSYEQYF. In nucleotides, the CDR3 is TGTGCCAGCAGGGGGACAGGGAGCTCCTACGAGCAGTACTTC.

The gene calls are TRBV2 and TRBJ1-2; 10 bases are shared with TRBD1. The germline CDR1 and CDR2 sequences are SNHLY and FYNNEI. The ends lost 6 bases at V and 2 bases at J; junction bases unmatched: 3. This CDR3 has 14 residues. CDR3 in amino acids: CASRAGQGNYGYTF. CDR3 bases: TGTGCCAGCAGGGCGGGACAGGGGAACTATGGCTACACCTTC. Full variable domain (remainder filled in from reference TRBV2 and TRBJ1-2): EPEVTQTPSHQVTQMGQEVILRCVPISNHLYFYWYRQILGQKVEFLVSFYNNEISEKSEIFDDQFSVERPDGSNFTLKIRSTKLEDSAMYFCASRAGQGNYGYTFGSGTRLTVV.

The gene calls are TRBV7-9 and TRBJ2-1, with 10 bases identical to TRBD1. CDR1 is SEHNR and CDR2 is FQNEAQ in the germline V gene (reference sequence). This CDR3 region has 16 residues. The V gene end was trimmed by 5 bases and the J gene end by 1 base; junction bases not matched to a gene: 5. Written as DNA, the CDR3 is TGTGCCAGCAGCGGGCGGGACAGGGGATCCTACAATGAGCAGTTCTTC. The encoded protein is CASSGRDRGSYNEQFF.

The chain has TRBV28 and TRBJ1-6, with D hard to call. CDR3 size: 13 residues. Germline CDR1 reads MDHEN; CDR2 reads SYDVKM. The V gene lost 7 bases and the J gene lost 2 bases, with 6 bases spanning the gap. In DNA, the CDR3 is TGTGCCAGCACCGGGCCCTATAATTCACCCCTCCACTTT. It yields the protein CASTGPYNSPLHF.